A single T cell receptor beta chain is shown here with its context. Its specificity is not known. The data were taken from a study of graft-versus-host responses after intestinal transplantation. On the study more broadly: Multivisceral, liver-intestinal, or isolated intestinal grafts were transplanted into recipients. Anti-thymocyte globulin induction was given to all recipients, followed by tacrolimus and steroids for around three years.

Whole-study findings and limits: Some GvH clones were seen earlier in gut or blood, suggesting intestinal origin.

Sequencing used immunoSEQ multiplex PCR; TCRdb keeps in-frame clones, though not all of them. Seen here are about 100,000 clones, 75% to 95% observed once, and the top ten hold about 15%. Unmatched junction bases numbered 6, after V lost 7 bases and J lost 1 base. This CDR3 spans 15 amino acids. In germline, CDR1 is SNHLY, CDR2 FYNNEI. This rearrangement joins TRBV2 to TRBJ2-7, with TRBD2 matching 11 bases. The sequence derives from a human patient who received an intestinal transplant, so some T cells may come from the graft donor. Sequenced here: PBMCs, sampled 453 days after intestinal transplant. The CDR3 DNA follows: TGTGCCAGCAACCGACTAGCGGGGCGTTCCTACGAGCAGTACTTC. The encoded protein is CASNRLAGRSYEQYF.